These T cell receptor beta chains were read from a single sample in a study of response to subunit inactivated influenza vaccine. Each CDR3 protein is one row after TCRdb ran MiXCR on the RT-PCR reads. The sample lists about 570,000 distinct CDR3 sequences; roughly 10% were seen once. Another study also made use of these data, one on T cells expressing NK-cell markers.

The starting material was PBMCs from blood, obtained on the day of vaccination. The receptors come from a man aged 45-65 years who received an inactivated influenza vaccine. Each CDR3 is given with its conserved first and last residue.

v_call: TRBV5-1
j_call: TRBJ2-7
cdr3_aa: CASSLTLDRATYEQYF

v_call: TRBV7-9
j_call: TRBJ2-4
cdr3_aa: CASSLQGAGDIQYF

v_call: TRBV4-1
j_call: TRBJ1-5
cdr3_aa: CASSQVVQGIGNQPQHF

v_call: TRBV11-2
j_call: TRBJ2-7
cdr3_aa: CASSLDLIVRSSYEQYF

v_call: TRBV20-1
j_call: TRBJ2-7
cdr3_aa: CSASSSRGLSYEQYF

v_call: TRBV10-2
j_call: TRBJ2-2
cdr3_aa: CASSDSGEPTGELFF

v_call: TRBV6-2/TRBV6-3
j_call: TRBJ2-7
cdr3_aa: CASSYHSGSTYEQYF

v_call: TRBV5-1
j_call: TRBJ2-1
cdr3_aa: CATSGGERYNEQFF

v_call: TRBV12-3/TRBV12-4
j_call: TRBJ2-5
cdr3_aa: CASNFGGRETQYF

v_call: TRBV7-2
j_call: TRBJ2-3
cdr3_aa: CASSLAVSGYTDTQYF

v_call: TRBV7-2
j_call: TRBJ1-2
cdr3_aa: CASRFTSGGTEYGYTF

v_call: TRBV12-3/TRBV12-4
j_call: TRBJ2-7
cdr3_aa: CASSGTHYEQYF

v_call: TRBV4-3
j_call: TRBJ1-5
cdr3_aa: CASSQDRVIGQPQHF

v_call: TRBV4-3
j_call: TRBJ2-3
cdr3_aa: CASSQEGTSGSTDTQYF

v_call: TRBV12-3/TRBV12-4
j_call: TRBJ1-2
cdr3_aa: CASSPKQVHGYTF

v_call: TRBV7-9
j_call: TRBJ2-2
cdr3_aa: CASRRLAGGPSGELFF

v_call: TRBV10-2
j_call: TRBJ2-3
cdr3_aa: CASTPPWSDTQYF

v_call: TRBV6-5
j_call: TRBJ2-7
cdr3_aa: CASSYSSTSGGLSYEQYF

v_call: TRBV12-3/TRBV12-4
j_call: TRBJ1-2
cdr3_aa: CASSSTGAYYTF

v_call: TRBV12-3/TRBV12-4
j_call: TRBJ2-5
cdr3_aa: CASTLGLPSEETQYF

v_call: TRBV7-2
j_call: TRBJ2-3
cdr3_aa: CASSSYTDTQYF

v_call: TRBV27
j_call: TRBJ2-7
cdr3_aa: CASSLAGTESYEQYF

v_call: TRBV20-1
j_call: TRBJ2-1
cdr3_aa: CSAPGTSGRANWNEQFF

v_call: TRBV20-1
j_call: TRBJ2-1
cdr3_aa: CSADGGSYNEQFF

v_call: TRBV5-6
j_call: TRBJ2-1
cdr3_aa: CASGETGFGIDEQFF

v_call: TRBV5-4
j_call: TRBJ2-5
cdr3_aa: CASSLGVQDSIKETQYF

v_call: TRBV12-3/TRBV12-4
j_call: TRBJ2-1
cdr3_aa: CASSLGARELEQFF

v_call: TRBV18
j_call: TRBJ2-1
cdr3_aa: CASSEGSNYEQFF

v_call: TRBV15
j_call: TRBJ2-5
cdr3_aa: CATSYSGRPQETQYF

v_call: TRBV6-1
j_call: TRBJ2-7
cdr3_aa: CASTRDTASAEQYF

v_call: TRBV2
j_call: TRBJ1-6
cdr3_aa: CASKGTGGNSPLHF

v_call: TRBV12-3/TRBV12-4
j_call: TRBJ2-1
cdr3_aa: CASTLRGGNEQFF

v_call: TRBV14
j_call: TRBJ2-3
cdr3_aa: CASSPPGGLNTQYF

v_call: TRBV2
j_call: TRBJ2-3
cdr3_aa: CASSEGADTQYF

v_call: TRBV11-2
j_call: TRBJ2-1
cdr3_aa: CASSGFTGGVYNEQFF

v_call: TRBV20-1
j_call: TRBJ2-3
cdr3_aa: CSARRLAGVTDTQYF

v_call: TRBV27
j_call: TRBJ2-5
cdr3_aa: CASSLFPNGGVYQETQYF

v_call: TRBV3-1
j_call: TRBJ2-1
cdr3_aa: CASSQVGSSGYNEQFF

v_call: TRBV6-1
j_call: TRBJ2-7
cdr3_aa: CASSEAAVLNYEQYF

v_call: TRBV12-3/TRBV12-4
j_call: TRBJ2-1
cdr3_aa: CASSLATGGPQFF

v_call: TRBV12-3/TRBV12-4
j_call: TRBJ2-5
cdr3_aa: CASSHTQETQYF

v_call: TRBV29-1
j_call: TRBJ2-3
cdr3_aa: CSVEPGQITDTQYF

v_call: TRBV7-6
j_call: TRBJ1-2
cdr3_aa: CASSRGTGGSGYTF

v_call: TRBV12-3/TRBV12-4
j_call: TRBJ1-4
cdr3_aa: CASSLRGQGKKKLFF

v_call: TRBV6-5
j_call: TRBJ1-5
cdr3_aa: CASSYGRVGQPQHF